This paragraph covers one TCR beta chain sequence. Its antigen is unknown. This CDR3 comprises 14 residues. Per the germline V gene, CDR1 is DFQATT and CDR2 is SNEGSKA (reference sequence). Trimming stripped 2 bases from V and 2 bases from J, with 11 bases between. The sample comes from a study of CD8 T cells in ankylosing spondylitis. Overall study results and limits: Disease-associated clones were CD8+ and fairly uncommon in peripheral blood. Blood of patients with ankylosing spondylitis appeared to be characterized by a TCR beta motif of about 8 highly homologous variants. The authors reported significant enrichment of disease-linked clones in matched ankylosing spondylitis synovial fluid.

One entry per CDR3 protein results from TCRdb running MiXCR on the 5' RACE reads. The repertoire holds about 220,000 distinct CDR3 sequences, with roughly 18% as singletons. The chain employs TRBV20-1 and TRBJ2-3; D is uncertain. Source material: blood, either unsorted or a sorted T cell fraction (not recorded which). This TCR came from a male donor with ankylosing spondylitis. This chain's CDR3 is CSARSALDTDTQYF. In DNA, the CDR3 is TGCAGTGCTAGATCAGCGTTGGACACAGATACGCAGTATTTT.